The 26 T cell receptor beta chains below all came from one sample that was sequenced in a study of response to subunit inactivated influenza vaccine. TCRdb reanalysed the RT-PCR reads using MiXCR and keeps one entry per CDR3 protein. The sample holds about 570,000 distinct CDR3 sequences, approximately 10% seen once. The sample was also linked to a second study, of T cells expressing NK-cell markers. As reported in that work: The authors made TCR beta cDNA libraries by 5'RACE template switching. This switching added a universal primer site and UMIs.

The material was PBMCs from blood, obtained on the day of vaccination. These TCRs come from a man between 50 and 59 years old who received an inactivated influenza vaccine.

Here the CDR3 DNA reads TGCGCCAGCAGCTCCGGGACAGATTCAGATACGCAGTATTTT. It yields the protein CASSSGTDSDTQYF. The chain is built from TRBV5-1 and TRBJ2-3; TRBD1 matches at 7 bases. CDR1 is SGHRS, CDR2 YFSETQ, per germline. This CDR3 contains 14 residues. With 3 bases clipped from V and 4 bases from J, the junction kept 5 bases outside the gene matches.

V and J are TRBV29-1 and TRBJ1-2; D possibly corresponds to TRBD1 (5 bases). Trimming pared 5 bases from V and 3 bases from J, leaving 16 bases between. The CDR3 has 14 amino acids. CDR1 and CDR2 (germline): SQVTM, ANQGSEA. This CDR3 reads CSVLSGIPHYGYTF. CDR3 DNA sequence: TGCAGCGTTCTATCAGGGATCCCTCACTATGGCTACACCTTC.

This chain's CDR3 is CASRGLAVDPGELFF. CDR3 DNA sequence: TGTGCCAGTAGAGGACTAGCGGTGGATCCCGGGGAGCTGTTTTTT. This chain joins TRBV19 and TRBJ2-2; 10 nucleotides match TRBD2. Germline lookup yields CDR1 LNHDA and CDR2 SQIVND (reference sequence). The CDR3 is 15 residues long. Unmatched junction bases numbered 7, after V lost 6 bases and J lost 6 bases.

The rearrangement links TRBV4-1 to TRBJ2-3; D not resolved. This CDR3 spans 13 amino acids. CDR1 MGHRA and CDR2 YSYEKL come from the germline V gene. V was cut by 0 bases and J by 5 bases, with 6 bases left in between. This chain's CDR3 is CASSQDGGDTQYF. The CDR3 DNA reads as TGCGCCAGCAGCCAAGATGGCGGAGATACGCAGTATTTT.

CDR3 loop: CASSQVWPGPNEKLFF. Written as DNA, the CDR3 is TGCGCCAGCAGCCAAGTATGGCCAGGACCTAATGAAAAACTGTTTTTT. The rearrangement joins TRBV4-1 to TRBJ1-4, with D unresolved. Germline V gene data show CDR1 as MGHRA and CDR2 as YSYEKL. The CDR3 extends over 16 amino acids. V lost 1 base to trimming and J lost 3 bases, with 12 bases between them.

This clonotype was counted only a few times. The chain recombines TRBV2 with TRBJ2-5; the match to TRBD2 covers 10 bases. The J segment lost 1 base and the V segment lost 3 bases, leaving 5 bases of the junction unmatched. Per germline, CDR1 SNHLY and CDR2 FYNNEI. The CDR3 consists of 16 residues. CDR3 residues: CASSDASGGLQETQYF. CDR3 coding DNA: TGTGCCAGCAGTGATGCTAGCGGGGGCCTCCAAGAGACCCAGTACTTC.

This clonotype turned up a few times. The chain is built from TRBV20-1 and TRBJ2-7; 10 bases line up with TRBD1. V shed 5 bases and J 5 bases; nucleotides not matched to a gene: 6. Germline loops: CDR1 DFQATT, CDR2 SNEGSKA (reference sequence). The CDR3 length is 13 residues. CDR3 in amino acids: CSARTGGTNEQYF. For the CDR3, the DNA is TGCAGTGCTCGGACAGGGGGGACAAACGAGCAGTACTTC.

The genes are TRBV7-8 and TRBJ2-3; D is uncertain. The V end lost 3 bases, the J end lost 0 bases, and 13 bases lay between the germline ends. This CDR3 comprises 16 residues. Germline values: CDR1 SGHVS, CDR2 FQNEAQ. CDR3 in DNA: TGTGCCAGCAGCTTGGACCGCGTCGGTAGCACAGATACGCAGTATTTT. Its translation: CASSLDRVGSTDTQYF.

The chain links TRBV9 to TRBJ2-3, with a tentative D call TRBD2 (7 bases). The CDR3 length is 16 residues. V shed 4 bases and J shed 3 bases, with 18 bases lying between them. Germline CDR1 reads SGDLS; CDR2 reads YYNGEE. In DNA form, the CDR3 reads TGTGCCAGCAGCCGGGGAGGGGGAGAAGGGACAGATACGCAGTATTTT. This codes for CASSRGGGEGTDTQYF. The full variable domain, rest sourced from reference TRBV9 and TRBJ2-3, is DSGVTQTPKHLITATGQRVTLRCSPRSGDLSVYWYQQSLDQGLQFLIQYYNGEERAKGNILERFSAQQFPDLHSELNLSSLELGDSALYFCASSRGGGEGTDTQYFGPGTRLTVL.

This clonotype appeared a few times. V is TRBV7-8 and J is TRBJ2-1, with D tentatively TRBD2 (5 bases). The length of the CDR3 is 16 residues. Trimming took 4 bases from V and 1 from J, leaving 14 bases between them. Germline V lookup: CDR1 SGHVS, CDR2 FQNEAQ. DNA for the CDR3: TGTGCCAGCAGCTCCCCGGAGGCTATATCCTACAATGAGCAGTTCTTC. It translates to CASSSPEAISYNEQFF.

This clonotype came up a few times. The chain links TRBV7-2 to TRBJ2-5, with TRBD2 matching 8 bases. The CDR3 is 16 residues long. J lost 0 bases, V lost 3 bases, and 6 bases had no gene match. Germline V gene data show CDR1 as SGHTA and CDR2 as FQGNSA. CDR3 nucleotide sequence: TGTGCCAGCAGCTTTTTCAGCGGGGGCTACCAAGAGACCCAGTACTTC. It codes for CASSFFSGGYQETQYF.

The CDR3 DNA reads TGTGCCAGCAGGCTACAGGGCTACGAGCAGTACTTC. Its protein product is CASRLQGYEQYF. V gene TRBV28 combines with J gene TRBJ2-7; tentative D call: TRBD1 (6 bases). Germline CDR1 is MDHEN and CDR2 is SYDVKM. There are 12 residues in the CDR3. V was shortened by 6 bases and J by 3 bases, with 9 bases between the two germline ends.

This chain uses TRBV4-1 with TRBJ1-1, with D unresolved. Between the trimmed V and J ends, which lost 2 bases and 0 bases, there was a span of 16 bases. The CDR3 has 17 amino acids. The germline V gene encodes CDR1 MGHRA and CDR2 YSYEKL. The CDR3 bases are TGCGCCAGCAGCCAAACTGCAAGTAGGCGCTTGAACACTGAAGCTTTCTTT. It specifies CASSQTASRRLNTEAFF.

The genes are TRBV11-3 and TRBJ2-1, with 12 nucleotides matching TRBD2. This CDR3 is built from 15 residues. Germline loops: CDR1 SGHNT, CDR2 YENEEA. V dropped 5 bases and J dropped 9; count of bases not matched to a gene: 8. The CDR3 DNA reads as TGTGCCAGCAGCAGAGGACTAGCGGGAAACGGTGAGCAGTTCTTC. Protein sequence: CASSRGLAGNGEQFF.

This clonotype was picked up many times. The chain is built from TRBV4-3 and TRBJ2-1, with TRBD2 matching 12 bases. The length of the CDR3 is 16 residues. Losses at the gene ends were 0 bases for V and 10 bases for J; bases not matched to a gene: 7. Germline lookup yields CDR1 LGHNA and CDR2 YSLEER. The CDR3, as DNA: TGCGCCAGCAGCCAAGATAGTAAGCTAGCGGGGGGGGAGCAGTTCTTC. Encoded protein: CASSQDSKLAGGEQFF.

V gene TRBV12-3 or TRBV12-4 combines with J gene TRBJ2-7; 9 bases are shared with TRBD1. This CDR3 has 17 residues. The trim removed 5 bases at V and 4 bases at J, leaving 15 bases unmatched. CDR3 sequence (DNA): TGTGCCAGCAGTATCAGCATAACCGGGACAGGGTTGTACGAGCAGTACTTC. Residues: CASSISITGTGLYEQYF.

The chain carries TRBV20-1 and TRBJ2-5; D is undetermined. This CDR3 is built from 14 residues. Trimming took 2 bases from V and 2 from J, leaving 12 bases between them. Germline V gene lookup returns CDR1 DFQATT and CDR2 SNEGSKA (reference sequence). CDR3 bases: TGCAGTGCTAGACCCTATCGCCTGCAAGAGACCCAGTACTTC. This sequence encodes CSARPYRLQETQYF.

Ten or more counts support this clonotype. The V gene is TRBV29-1, the J gene TRBJ1-2; D possibly corresponds to TRBD1 (5 bases). CDR3 size: 13 residues. V was cut by 4 bases and J by 0 bases, with 9 bases left in between. CDR1 is SQVTM and CDR2 is ANQGSEA in the germline V gene. The CDR3 loop reads CSVGTGPNYGYTF. In DNA, the CDR3 is TGCAGCGTTGGCACAGGACCTAACTATGGCTACACCTTC.

There are a few counts of this clonotype. CDR3 in amino acids: CATRRSTDTQYF. The DNA of the CDR3 is TGTGCCACCAGACGGAGCACAGATACGCAGTATTTT. The chain joins TRBV6-5 to TRBJ2-3; D remains unclear. Germline-derived CDR1 and CDR2 are MNHEY and SVGAGI. Trimming pared 10 bases from V and 0 bases from J, leaving 8 bases between. The CDR3 extends over 12 amino acids.

The CDR3 spells CASAGQGAASYEQYF. Written as DNA, the CDR3 is TGTGCCAGCGCTGGGCAAGGGGCTGCATCCTACGAGCAGTACTTC. This sequence joins TRBV9 and TRBJ2-7; D is perhaps TRBD1 (5 bases). CDR1 is SGDLS and CDR2 is YYNGEE in the germline V gene. The ends were cut back, 7 bases at V and 1 base at J, with 18 bases in the middle. The CDR3 length is 15 residues.

V usage is TRBV21-1 and J usage is TRBJ2-1; the table calls TRBD2, which could not be checked here. TRBV21-1 is a known pseudogene. The CDR3 totals 16 residues. For the CDR3, the DNA is TGTGCCAGCAACTCCACTAGGGCTAGCGGACAGAATGAGCAGTTCTTC. Translation: CASNSTRASGQNEQFF.

The V gene is TRBV27, the J gene TRBJ2-6; D may be TRBD1 (6 bases). The CDR3 length is 16 residues. Deletions cut 5 bases from V and 2 bases from J, with 13 bases between. Germline CDR1 MNHEY, CDR2 SMNVEV (reference sequence). CDR3 DNA: TGTGCCAGCAGTCTTTACAGGGAAGCTGGGGCCAACGTCCTGACTTTC. The encoded protein is CASSLYREAGANVLTF.

At least ten counts were recorded for this clonotype. The chain employs TRBV4-1 and TRBJ1-5, with D maybe TRBD1 (6 bases). Trimming pared 2 bases from V and 7 bases from J, leaving 15 bases between. The CDR3 totals 15 residues. Germline CDR1 reads MGHRA; CDR2 reads YSYEKL. The CDR3, as DNA: TGCGCCAGCAGCCAAAGGGGGGATCCAGGCCAGCCCCAGCATTTT. Translated: CASSQRGDPGQPQHF.

This clonotype was counted a few times. The CDR3 sequence: CASSPTAYEQYF. In DNA, the CDR3 is TGTGCCAGCAGTCCGACAGCTTACGAGCAGTACTTC. V and J are TRBV2 and TRBJ2-7, with D possibly being TRBD1 (5 bases). The germline CDR1 and CDR2 sequences are SNHLY and FYNNEI. The CDR3 consists of 12 residues. Trimming removed 5 bases at V and 4 bases at J, with 9 bases between.

The rearrangement joins TRBV12-3 or TRBV12-4 to TRBJ2-6; TRBD2 matches at 8 bases. This CDR3 spans 13 amino acids. The J segment lost 12 bases and the V segment lost 7 bases, leaving 8 bases of the junction unmatched. CDR3 nucleotides: TGTGCCAGCAACGGGGGGGGTACGGTCGTCCTGACTTTC. Its translation: CASNGGGTVVLTF.

The rearrangement joins TRBV5-1 to TRBJ2-7; 7 nucleotides align to TRBD2. Germline V gene sequence: CDR1 SGHRS, CDR2 YFSETQ. The CDR3 has 16 residues. Losses at the gene ends were 5 bases for V and 3 bases for J; bases not matched to a gene: 14. Here the CDR3 reads CASSQAGQREGYEQYF. Written as DNA, the CDR3 is TGCGCCAGCAGTCAAGCGGGGCAGCGTGAAGGCTACGAGCAGTACTTC.